Here is one TCR beta chain with its context. The clone's antigen remains unknown. Base qualities are not recorded, but no much larger clone differs from it by a single base. CDR1 SGHTA and CDR2 FQGNSA are derived from the germline V gene. At the junction V is shortened by 2 bases and J by 10 bases, with 12 bases in between. The CDR3 runs 14 residues from the cysteine to the phenylalanine. Only the CDR3 part of the read is kept: 42 bases, read in frame from the first base. The source of the sample is a study of radiation and T cells in renal cell carcinoma (dated by TCRdb to about 2020). Regarding the research as a whole: A total of around 50 samples underwent TCR beta sequencing, made up of around 26 tumors and about 27 peripheral blood samples. In the 40 to 60 samples combined, roughly 4.4 million unique CDR3 nucleotide sequences were found, encoding 2.5 million or so unique CDR3 amino acid sequences.

Here is what the overall study found, with its caveats: TCR clonality was higher in irradiated tumors than in controls, as the top 100 clonotypes made up an average of roughly 54% of the repertoire in irradiated tumors compared with around 40% in nephrectomy-only tumors. Compared with control tumors, irradiated tumors had a greater number of dominant CDR3 motifs, and these motifs made up a bigger portion of the repertoire. With a single-armed trial design, the study had no way to address how radiation dose or scheduling affects the TCR repertoire. Intratumoral heterogeneity went uncaptured because the only tumor material available was small regions of 0.95 to 1 g.

TCR beta libraries were generated from genomic DNA with the immunoSEQ kit, following the manufacturer's recommendations. For library preparation, a first multiplex PCR was performed with proprietary primers, followed by a second PCR in which unique barcodes were added, and bead cleanups were performed after each round. A kit-provided positive control reaction and a negative control reaction were included in every sample batch. The final libraries were assessed on an Agilent 4200 TapeStation D1000 ScreenTape, pooled by volume, and quantified by qPCR. Sequencing was performed on an Illumina NextSeq500 with a MidOutput 150-cycle cartridge, and 156 Read1 and 15 Index1 cycles were run with kit custom primers. The pooled library was loaded at 0.9 to 1 pM with a 20% PhiX control spike-in. The authors processed their data as follows. The vendor-processed data were analyzed in R, and a clonotype was defined as all T cells that share the same CDR3 nucleotide sequence. For clone abundance analyses, frequencies were normalized to the 10,000 most abundant clones per sample. Public T cell clones, averaging fewer than five per sample, were removed before analysis. Dominant motifs were analyzed with ImmunoMap using the PAM10 matrix, a gap penalty of 30, and a homology threshold of 0.3, and motifs with a cumulative frequency of at least 0.01 were considered dominant. The table comes from immuneACCESS by way of TCRdb, which keeps in-frame sequences with V and J called. Part of the clones is missing from these tables; in studies checked, under half for an unresolved V gene and the rest for unknown reasons. That table supplies the V and J calls and clone size; D and trimming were determined from the DNA. This sample is represented by around 22,000 clones; 58% of them were singletons. Jointly, the top ten make up about 22% of the sample.

The time point label, as the study defines it: tumor resected at nephrectomy. The treatment or condition label for this specimen denotes: treatment-naive control, cytoreductive nephrectomy. Control tumors were obtained from treatment-naive renal cell carcinoma patients in whom cytoreductive nephrectomy was performed without prior radiation. Renal cell carcinoma with clear cell pathology was present in all patients. Control tumors used for TCR sequencing came from a handful of females and 11 males, resected 2011 to 2014, with median age around 57 years (range roughly 35 to 82). Tumors were mechanically dissociated, digested with collagenase/hyaluronidase at 37 °C, processed in gentleMACS C tubes, and stored in liquid nitrogen. Genomic DNA for TCR sequencing was prepared using the QIAamp DNA Blood Mini Kit (Qiagen). The analyses included just those samples that passed every quality control check.

This sequence originates from a man aged 35-49 years with renal cell carcinoma. The source was tumor tissue, collected from a patient whose treatment was nephrectomy without radiotherapy. Rearrangement joined TRBV7-2 to TRBJ1-6; the D segment could be TRBD1, given 6 matching bases. The sequenced DNA is TGTGCCAGCAGCTTAAACAGGGCGAAATCACCCCTCCACTTT. Translated, it reads CASSLNRAKSPLHF.